This T cell receptor (beta chain) derives from a study of shared clonotypes between healthy human individuals. Study outcomes and limitations: In a handful of donors, around 5% of naive CD4 clonotypes appeared in common. Researchers found naive subsets generally carried larger estimated richness than memory subsets.

Naive-designated CD8 cells lacked CD45RO, were positively enriched for CCR7, and omitted terminally differentiated effector memory CD45RA+ cells. As regards this clone: Its target is unknown.

Only in-frame clones appear in the TCRdb table, and some are missing; sequencing was by immunoSEQ multiplex PCR. The sample consists of 2 million to 2.5 million clones, approximately 94% of them appearing once. Germline assignment: CDR1 LNHDA and CDR2 SQIVND (reference sequence). Deletions cut 6 bases from V and 0 bases from J, with 8 bases between. The CDR3 is 14 residues long. The sequence derives from a young man in good health. Some clones in this sample may be carry-over from other donors' samples. The chain couples TRBV19 to TRBJ1-4; D remains ambiguous. Sequenced: naive CD8+ T cells from PBMCs. For the CDR3, the DNA is TGTGCCAGTAGAGGATATACAACTAATGAAAAACTGTTTTTT. This codes for CASRGYTTNEKLFF.